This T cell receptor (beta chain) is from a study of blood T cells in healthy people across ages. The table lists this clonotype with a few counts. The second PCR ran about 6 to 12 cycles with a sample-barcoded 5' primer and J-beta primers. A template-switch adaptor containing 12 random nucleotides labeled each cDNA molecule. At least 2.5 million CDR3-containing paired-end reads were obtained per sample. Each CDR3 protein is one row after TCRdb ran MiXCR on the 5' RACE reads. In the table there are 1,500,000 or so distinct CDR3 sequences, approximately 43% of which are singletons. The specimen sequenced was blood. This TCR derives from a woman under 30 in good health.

This chain's CDR3 is CASSPPRQGYEKLFF. For the CDR3, the DNA is TGTGCCAGCTCACCACCCCGACAGGGGTATGAAAAACTGTTTTTT. This chain joins TRBV18 and TRBJ1-4; 8 bases map to TRBD1. The germline gives CDR1 KGHSH, CDR2 LQKENI. Trimming cost V 0 bases and J 6 bases; bases outside gene matches: 3. The CDR3 totals 15 residues.